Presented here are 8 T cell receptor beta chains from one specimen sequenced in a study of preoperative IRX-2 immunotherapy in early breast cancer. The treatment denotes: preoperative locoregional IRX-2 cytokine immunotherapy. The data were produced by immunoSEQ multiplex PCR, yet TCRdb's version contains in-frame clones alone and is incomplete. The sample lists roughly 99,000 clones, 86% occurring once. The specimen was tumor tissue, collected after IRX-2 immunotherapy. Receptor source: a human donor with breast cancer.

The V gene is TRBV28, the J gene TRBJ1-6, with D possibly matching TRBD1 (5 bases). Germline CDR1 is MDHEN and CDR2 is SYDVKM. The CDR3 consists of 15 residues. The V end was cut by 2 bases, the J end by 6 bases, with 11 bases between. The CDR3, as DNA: TGTGCCAGCAGTTTAAGGAGGGGCGGTAATTCACCCCTCCACTTT. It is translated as CASSLRRGGNSPLHF.

The CDR3: CASSAHYPRRRRGNQPQHF. The CDR3 DNA reads TGTGCCAGCAGTGCACACTATCCCCGACGGAGGAGGGGCAATCAGCCCCAGCATTTT. V gene TRBV6-4 combines with J gene TRBJ1-5; D call uncertain. V dropped 4 bases and J dropped 2 bases, with 24 bases sitting between them. The length of the CDR3 is 19 residues. The germline V gene encodes CDR1 MRHNA and CDR2 SNTAGT.

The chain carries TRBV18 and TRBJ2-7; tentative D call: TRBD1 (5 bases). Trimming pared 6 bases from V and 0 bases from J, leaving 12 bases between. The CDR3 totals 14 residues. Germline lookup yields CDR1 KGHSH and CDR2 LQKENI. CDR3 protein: CASSEQVSSYEQYF. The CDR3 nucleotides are TGTGCCAGCTCTGAACAGGTCAGCTCCTACGAGCAGTACTTC.

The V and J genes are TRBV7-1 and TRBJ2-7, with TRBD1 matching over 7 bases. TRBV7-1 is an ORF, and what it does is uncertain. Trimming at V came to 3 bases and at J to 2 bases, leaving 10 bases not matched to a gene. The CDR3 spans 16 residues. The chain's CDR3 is CASSSRPGGRTYEQYF. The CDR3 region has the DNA TGTGCCAGCAGCTCCCGCCCAGGGGGTAGAACCTACGAGCAGTACTTC.

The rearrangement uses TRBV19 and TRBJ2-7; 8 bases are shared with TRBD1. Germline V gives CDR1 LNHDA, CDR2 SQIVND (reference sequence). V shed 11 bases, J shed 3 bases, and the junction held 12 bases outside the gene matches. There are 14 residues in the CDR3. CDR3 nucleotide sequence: TGTGCCCCCCTAACAGGGGGTATTGGCTACGAGCAGTACTTC. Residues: CAPLTGGIGYEQYF.

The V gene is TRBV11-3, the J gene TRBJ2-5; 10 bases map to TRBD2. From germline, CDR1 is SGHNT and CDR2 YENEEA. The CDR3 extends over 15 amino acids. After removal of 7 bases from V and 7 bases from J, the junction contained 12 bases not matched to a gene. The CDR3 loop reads CASNVNRAGGGTQYF. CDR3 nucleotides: TGTGCCAGCAACGTAAACCGAGCGGGAGGGGGGACCCAGTACTTC. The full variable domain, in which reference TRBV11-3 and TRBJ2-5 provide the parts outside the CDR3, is EAGVVQSPRYKIIEKKQPVAFWCNPISGHNTLYWYLQNLGQGPELLIRYENEEAVDDSQLPKDRFSAERLKGVDSTLKIQPAELGDSAVYLCASNVNRAGGGTQYFGPGTRLLVL.

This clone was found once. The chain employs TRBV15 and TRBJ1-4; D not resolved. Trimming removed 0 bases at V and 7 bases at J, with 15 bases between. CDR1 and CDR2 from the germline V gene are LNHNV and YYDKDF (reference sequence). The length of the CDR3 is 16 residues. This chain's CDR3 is CATSRDSAQVTEKLFF. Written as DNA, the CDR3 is TGTGCCACCAGCAGAGATAGCGCCCAAGTAACTGAAAAACTGTTTTTT.

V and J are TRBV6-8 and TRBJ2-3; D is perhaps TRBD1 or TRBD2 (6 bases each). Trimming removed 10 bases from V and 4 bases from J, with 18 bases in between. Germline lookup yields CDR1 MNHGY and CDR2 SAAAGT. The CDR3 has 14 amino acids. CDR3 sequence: CAITGGRGADTQYF. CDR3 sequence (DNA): TGTGCCATTACCGGGGGCAGGGGAGCAGATACGCAGTATTTT.